The 18 T cell receptor beta chains given below trace back to one sample, sequenced in a study of shared clonotypes between healthy human individuals. Only in-frame clones appear in the TCRdb table, and some are missing; sequencing was by immunoSEQ multiplex PCR. Of about 2,200,000 clones detected, 90% to 95% appear once; the ten largest clones hold under 2%. Naive CD8 cells lacked CD45RO and underwent positive selection for CCR7, leaving out terminally differentiated effector memory CD45RA+ cells. Sequencing was done on a sample of naive CD8+ T cells from PBMCs. The receptors derive from a man younger than 30 in good health. Some clones in this sample may be carry-over from other donors' samples.

The chain carries TRBV28 and TRBJ1-2; D perhaps matches TRBD1 (5 bases). This CDR3 is built from 14 residues. Germline V CDR1 and CDR2: MDHEN, SYDVKM. V was cut by 4 bases and J by 7 bases, with 16 bases left in between. The CDR3 region is CASSSTGRVGGYTF. Here the CDR3 DNA reads TGTGCCAGCAGTTCAACGGGGCGGGTTGGTGGCTACACCTTC.

About this clone itself: Other DNA sequences of this sample code for an identical CDR3. This chain uses TRBV4-1 with TRBJ2-7; 7 positions agree with TRBD1. V shed 4 bases and J 2 bases; nucleotides not matched to a gene: 5. This CDR3 region has 14 residues. From germline, CDR1 is MGHRA and CDR2 YSYEKL. The CDR3 DNA follows: TGCGCCAGCAGCCTCCGGGACAGTGCCTACGAGCAGTACTTC. As protein: CASSLRDSAYEQYF.

The chain links TRBV7-8 to TRBJ2-7, with D tentatively TRBD2 (6 bases). Germline-derived CDR1 and CDR2 are SGHVS and FQNEAQ. CDR3 length: 15 residues. V gave up 4 bases and J gave up 9 bases, with 22 bases separating them. CDR3 sequence (DNA): TGTGCCAGCAGCTCGCGAGAAGGGACTCGAAAAGGGCAGTACTTC. Translating it yields CASSSREGTRKGQYF.

This sequence joins TRBV28 and TRBJ2-7; TRBD2 is a possible D gene (7 bases). Germline V CDR1 and CDR2: MDHEN, SYDVKM. This CDR3 has 16 amino acids. V was pared by 8 bases and J by 0 bases, with 20 bases between. CDR3 in DNA: TGTGCCAGCTTTGGGGGGGGCCCAACCAGCTCCTACGAGCAGTACTTC. This sequence encodes CASFGGGPTSSYEQYF. Using reference TRBV28 and TRBJ2-7 for the parts outside the CDR3, the full variable domain is DVKVTQSSRYLVKRTGEKVFLECVQDMDHENMFWYRQDPGLGLRLIYFSYDVKMKEKGDIPEGYSVSREKKERFSLILESASTNQTSMYLCASFGGGPTSSYEQYFGPGTRLTVT.

V and J are TRBV4-1 and TRBJ2-7, with TRBD2 identical over 9 bases. This CDR3 is 15 amino acids long. Germline CDR1 is MGHRA and CDR2 is YSYEKL. The V and J ends lost 3 bases and 0 bases, in that order; junction bases with no gene match: 3. The DNA for the CDR3 is TGCGCCAGCAGCCACAGCGGGGGGAGCTCCTACGAGCAGTACTTC. Protein product: CASSHSGGSSYEQYF.

The chain combines TRBV4-3 with TRBJ1-5; D gene uncertain. Germline V gene data show CDR1 as LGHNA and CDR2 as YSLEER. This CDR3 spans 17 amino acids. Trimming took 0 bases from V and 7 from J, leaving 19 bases between them. This chain's CDR3 is CASSQEVSVNGGQPQHF. CDR3 DNA sequence: TGCGCCAGCAGCCAAGAGGTCTCGGTGAACGGAGGCCAGCCCCAGCATTTT.

Note on this clone: A junction boundary mismatches the germline segment, possibly from a read error. The V and J genes are TRBV18 and TRBJ1-5; D unclear. Looked up from germline, CDR1 is KGHSH and CDR2 is LQKENI. The CDR3 consists of 14 residues. The CDR3 region is CASSPPMGVQPQHF. CDR3 DNA: TGTGCCAGCTCCCCACCGATGGGTGTCCAGCCCCAGCATTTT.

The rearrangement links TRBV19 to TRBJ1-4; D not resolved. Looked up from germline, CDR1 is LNHDA and CDR2 is SQIVND (reference sequence). V lost 5 bases and J 1 base, leaving 8 bases between the germline ends. The length of the CDR3 is 14 residues. CDR3 residues: CASSLYRTNEKLFF. The DNA for the CDR3 is TGTGCCAGTAGTCTCTACAGAACTAATGAAAAACTGTTTTTT.

Comment on this clone: Other DNA sequences within the sample encode an identical CDR3. The chain has TRBV9 and TRBJ2-7; 8 bases map to TRBD2. This CDR3 contains 14 residues. Germline loops: CDR1 SGDLS, CDR2 YYNGEE. V gave up 3 bases and J gave up 0 bases; unmatched junction bases: 2. In DNA form, the CDR3 reads TGTGCCAGCAGCGCCGGGACTAGCTCCTACGAGCAGTACTTC. Translating gives CASSAGTSSYEQYF.

The V gene is TRBV4-3, the J gene TRBJ2-7, with D possibly matching TRBD1 (6 bases). CDR3 length equals 17 residues. The ends were cut back, 1 base at V and 0 bases at J, with 16 bases in the middle. Germline V gene data show CDR1 as LGHNA and CDR2 as YSLEER. Here the CDR3 reads CASSQGTDRTTSYEQYF. The CDR3 bases are TGCGCCAGCAGCCAAGGAACCGACAGGACAACCTCCTACGAGCAGTACTTC.

Concerning this clone itself: Different DNA sequences within this sample yield the same CDR3. The rearrangement uses TRBV7-9 and TRBJ1-1, with unresolved D. Trimming pared 5 bases from V and 1 base from J, leaving 8 bases between. In germline, CDR1 is SEHNR, CDR2 FQNEAQ (reference sequence). This CDR3 is 13 amino acids long. This chain's CDR3 is CASSPTQNTEAFF. The CDR3 DNA sequence: TGTGCCAGCAGCCCCACTCAGAACACTGAAGCTTTCTTT. Filled out from reference TRBV7-9 and TRBJ1-1, the complete variable domain reads DTGVSQNPRHKITKRGQNVTFRCDPISEHNRLYWYRQTLGQGPEFLTYFQNEAQLEKSRLLSDRFSAERPKGSFSTLEIQRTEQGDSAMYLCASSPTQNTEAFFGQGTRLTVV.

This clone has only one observation. The CDR3 region has the DNA TGTGCCAGCAGTTTAGGCGTGACTCCTAGTACCGGGGAGCTGTTTTTT. Translated: CASSLGVTPSTGELFF. This rearrangement joins TRBV28 to TRBJ2-2, with D uncertain. The CDR3 is 16 residues long. Trimming removed 2 bases at V and 5 bases at J, with 15 bases between. Germline V gene data show CDR1 as MDHEN and CDR2 as SYDVKM.

The chain joins TRBV5-5 to TRBJ2-1, with D unresolved. This CDR3 contains 10 residues. V lost 9 bases and J 5 bases, leaving 6 bases between the germline ends. Per the germline V gene, CDR1 is SGHKS and CDR2 is YYEKEE (reference sequence). DNA of the CDR3: TGTGCCACCTCGAACAATGAGCAGTTCTTC. Encoded protein: CATSNNEQFF.

This chain uses TRBV28 with TRBJ2-3, with 8 bases aligning to TRBD2. This CDR3 is 14 amino acids long. CDR1 and CDR2 (germline): MDHEN, SYDVKM. J was trimmed by 14 bases and V by 5 bases; bases with no gene match: 15. CDR3 nucleotide sequence: TGTGCCAGCAGTAAAAAAAGCGGGAGAAAGGAGTGGTATTTT. Amino acids: CASSKKSGRKEWYF.

The CDR3 region is CASSRRDSIYEQYF. CDR3 DNA: TGTGCCAGCAGCCGCCGGGACTCCATCTACGAGCAGTACTTC. The chain joins TRBV7-2 to TRBJ2-7; D might be TRBD2 (6 bases). With 5 bases removed from V and 3 bases from J, the gap between germline ends came to 14 bases. Per the germline V gene, CDR1 is SGHTA and CDR2 is FQGNSA. This CDR3 comprises 14 residues.

A single count supports this clone. V and J are TRBV7-9 and TRBJ2-1, with 10 bases lining up with TRBD1. Germline trimming cut 5 bases from V and 7 bases from J; bases unmatched to any gene: 8. The CDR3 sequence is 15 residues long. CDR1 and CDR2 (germline): SEHNR, FQNEAQ (reference sequence). As DNA, the CDR3 is TGTGCCAGCAGCAAGACAGGGGGCAATGGAAATGAGCAGTTCTTC. Translating it yields CASSKTGGNGNEQFF.

The chain joins TRBV5-1 to TRBJ2-3; 13 nucleotides align to TRBD2. CDR3 length equals 17 residues. The V gene's germline CDR1 is SGHRS and CDR2 YFSETQ. V lost 4 bases to trimming and J lost 3 bases; unmatched junction nucleotides: 8. CDR3 in amino acids: CASSPWTSGRITDTQYF. The CDR3 DNA sequence: TGCGCCAGCAGCCCCTGGACTAGCGGGAGAATTACAGATACGCAGTATTTT.

The gene calls are TRBV10-3 and TRBJ1-6, with D possibly TRBD1 on 5 matching bases. The germline V and J ends were trimmed by 0 bases and 5 bases, with 20 bases remaining between them. CDR1 and CDR2 (germline): ENHRY, SYGVKD. This CDR3 has 19 amino acids. This CDR3 reads CAISESTGVWDPDNSPLHF. CDR3 nucleotides: TGTGCCATCAGTGAGTCGACGGGGGTATGGGATCCCGATAATTCACCCCTCCACTTT.